This T cell receptor beta chain was captured in a study of Ad26.COV2.S vaccination and SARS-CoV-2 variants. Overall study findings and caveats: The TCR breadth and depth analyses may have understated or missed part of the total T cell responses.

Germline CDR1 SGHVS, CDR2 FNYEAQ. Germline trimming cut 7 bases from V and 4 bases from J; bases unmatched to any gene: 5. This CDR3 has 14 residues. Profiled with immunoSEQ multiplex PCR; TCRdb holds only in-frame clones, not every one. This sample has under 600,000 clones, with approximately 90% found just once. As regards this clone: Its antigen is unidentified.

This sample's treatment: around 19 received Ad26.COV2.S at low or high dose, single or two shots; about 5 received placebo; per-sample allocation not given. Sample collection was performed on day 63 after the first vaccine or placebo injection. The clonotype was recovered from a person aged 18-65 years who received the Ad26.COV2.S COVID-19 vaccine or a placebo. This sequence joins TRBV7-6 and TRBJ2-2; 8 nucleotides line up with TRBD1. The sample was peripheral blood, taken in a trial of Ad26.COV2.S vaccine versus placebo. CDR3 sequence reads: CASTEQGGTGELFF. DNA for the CDR3: TGTGCCAGCACCGAACAGGGGGGCACCGGGGAGCTGTTTTTT.